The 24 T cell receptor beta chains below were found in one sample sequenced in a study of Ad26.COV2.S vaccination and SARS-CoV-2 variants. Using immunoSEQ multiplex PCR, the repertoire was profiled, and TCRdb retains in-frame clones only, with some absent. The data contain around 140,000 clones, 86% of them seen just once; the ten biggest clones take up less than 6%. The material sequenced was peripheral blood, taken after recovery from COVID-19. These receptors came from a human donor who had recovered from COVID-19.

CDR3 in amino acids: CASSRTGNQETQYF. CDR3 DNA sequence: TGTGCCAGCAGCCGTACAGGGAATCAAGAGACCCAGTACTTC. The chain joins TRBV27 to TRBJ2-5; D possibly corresponds to TRBD1 (6 bases). This CDR3 contains 14 residues. Trimming left V 6 bases short and J 2 bases short, with 13 bases between. Per the germline V gene, CDR1 is MNHEY and CDR2 is SMNVEV (reference sequence).

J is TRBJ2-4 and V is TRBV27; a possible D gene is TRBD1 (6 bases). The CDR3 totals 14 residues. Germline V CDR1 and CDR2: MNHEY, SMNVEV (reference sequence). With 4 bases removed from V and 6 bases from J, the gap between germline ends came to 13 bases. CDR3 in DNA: TGTGCCAGCAGTTCCATCGGACAGAGAAACATTCAGTACTTC. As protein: CASSSIGQRNIQYF.

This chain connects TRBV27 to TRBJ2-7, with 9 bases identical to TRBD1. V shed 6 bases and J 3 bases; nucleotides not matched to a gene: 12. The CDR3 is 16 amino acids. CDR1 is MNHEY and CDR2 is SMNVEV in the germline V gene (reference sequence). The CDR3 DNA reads TGTGCCAGCAGCCCATTTTCCGGGACAGGGAACTACGAGCAGTACTTC. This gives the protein CASSPFSGTGNYEQYF.

This CDR3 reads CASSLGDRPYEQYF. The CDR3, as DNA: TGTGCCAGCAGCTTAGGTGATAGGCCCTACGAGCAGTACTTC. The V gene is TRBV7-2, the J gene TRBJ2-7; unclear D gene. The CDR3 extends over 14 amino acids. The V gene lost 1 base and the J gene lost 2 bases, with 9 bases spanning the gap. Looked up from germline, CDR1 is SGHTA and CDR2 is FQGNSA.

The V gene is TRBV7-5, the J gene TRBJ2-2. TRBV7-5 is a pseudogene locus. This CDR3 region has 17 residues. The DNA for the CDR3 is TGTGCCAGAAGCTTAGCAAGGACGGCGTCGAACACCGGGGAGCTGTTTTTT. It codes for CARSLARTASNTGELFF.

CDR3 DNA sequence: TGTGCCAGCAGCTACAGGGATGGCGGGGAGCTGTTTTTT. As protein: CASSYRDGGELFF. V and J are TRBV7-9 and TRBJ2-2; a possible D gene is TRBD1 (6 bases). The germline V gene has CDR1 SEHNR and CDR2 FQNEAQ (reference sequence). This CDR3 has 13 amino acids. Trimming took 4 bases from V and 7 from J, leaving 10 bases between them.

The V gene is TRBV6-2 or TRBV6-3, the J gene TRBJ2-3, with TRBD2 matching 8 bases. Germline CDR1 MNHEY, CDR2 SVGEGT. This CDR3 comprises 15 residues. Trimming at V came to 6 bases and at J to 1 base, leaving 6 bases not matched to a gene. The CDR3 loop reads CASSPGRAGTDTQYF. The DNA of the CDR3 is TGTGCCAGCAGCCCCGGGAGGGCCGGCACAGATACGCAGTATTTT.

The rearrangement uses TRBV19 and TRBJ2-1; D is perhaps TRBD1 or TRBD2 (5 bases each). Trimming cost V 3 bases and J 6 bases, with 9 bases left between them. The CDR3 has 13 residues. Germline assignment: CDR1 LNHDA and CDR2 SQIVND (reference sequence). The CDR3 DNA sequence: TGTGCCAGTAGTATTACCGGGACCAATGAGCAGTTCTTC. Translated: CASSITGTNEQFF. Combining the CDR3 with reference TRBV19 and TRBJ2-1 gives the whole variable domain DGGITQSPKYLFRKEGQNVTLSCEQNLNHDAMYWYRQDPGQGLRLIYYSQIVNDFQKGDIAEGYSVSREKKESFPLTVTSAQKNPTAFYLCASSITGTNEQFFGPGTRLTVL.

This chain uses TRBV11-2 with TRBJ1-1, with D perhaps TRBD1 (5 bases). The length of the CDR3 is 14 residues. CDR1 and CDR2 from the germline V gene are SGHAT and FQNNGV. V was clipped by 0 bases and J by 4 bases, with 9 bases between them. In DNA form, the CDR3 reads TGTGCCAGCAGCTTAGATCAGAGGGGCACTGAAGCTTTCTTT. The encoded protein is CASSLDQRGTEAFF.

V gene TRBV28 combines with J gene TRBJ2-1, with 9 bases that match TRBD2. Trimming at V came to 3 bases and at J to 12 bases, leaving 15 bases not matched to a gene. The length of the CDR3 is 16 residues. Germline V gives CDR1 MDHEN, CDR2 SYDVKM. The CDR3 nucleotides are TGTGCCAGCAGTTTCCCTCGGGCGGGGGGGCCCGCAAGGCAGTTCTTC. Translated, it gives CASSFPRAGGPARQFF.

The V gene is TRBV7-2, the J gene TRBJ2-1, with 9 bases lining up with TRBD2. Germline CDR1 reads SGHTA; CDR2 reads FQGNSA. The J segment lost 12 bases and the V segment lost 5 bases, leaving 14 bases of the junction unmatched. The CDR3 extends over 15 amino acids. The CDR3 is CASSLGTSWALWQFF. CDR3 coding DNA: TGTGCCAGCAGCCTGGGGACTAGCTGGGCTTTATGGCAGTTCTTC.

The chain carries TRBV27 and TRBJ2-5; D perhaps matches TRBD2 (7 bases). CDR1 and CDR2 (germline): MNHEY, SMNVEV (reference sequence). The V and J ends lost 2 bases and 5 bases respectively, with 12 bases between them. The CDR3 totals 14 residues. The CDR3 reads CASSLRGAGETQYF. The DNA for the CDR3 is TGTGCCAGCAGTTTACGGGGGGCGGGTGAGACCCAGTACTTC.

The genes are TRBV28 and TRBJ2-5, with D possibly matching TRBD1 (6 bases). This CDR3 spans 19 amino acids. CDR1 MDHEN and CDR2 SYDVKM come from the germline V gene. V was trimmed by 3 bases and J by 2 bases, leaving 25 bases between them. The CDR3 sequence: CASSFEIGGSYLGQETQYF. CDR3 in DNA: TGTGCCAGCAGTTTCGAGATAGGGGGTTCCTATTTGGGGCAAGAGACCCAGTACTTC.

The CDR3 nucleotides are TGTGCCAGCAGCTTGCCCGGGAATGGCTACACCTTC. It is translated as CASSLPGNGYTF. This chain links TRBV5-4 with TRBJ1-2; D remains unclear. Germline V lookup: CDR1 SGHNT, CDR2 YYREEE (reference sequence). Trimming took off 1 base at V and 6 bases at J, with 7 bases between the two ends. The CDR3 runs to 12 residues. The variable domain in full, completed from reference TRBV5-4 and TRBJ1-2, reads ETGVTQSPTHLIKTRGQQVTLRCSSQSGHNTVSWYQQALGQGPQFIFQYYREEENGRGNFPPRFSGLQFPNYSSELNVNALELDDSALYLCASSLPGNGYTFGSGTRLTVV.

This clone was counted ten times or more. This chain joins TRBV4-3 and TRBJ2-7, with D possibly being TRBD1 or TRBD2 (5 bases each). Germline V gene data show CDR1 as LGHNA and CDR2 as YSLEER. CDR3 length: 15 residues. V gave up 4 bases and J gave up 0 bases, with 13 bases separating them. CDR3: CASSPGTAFSYEQYF. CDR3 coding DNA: TGCGCCAGCAGCCCGGGGACCGCCTTCTCCTACGAGCAGTACTTC.

The CDR3 nucleotides read TGTGCCAGCAGCCCTTCGACGGGGAACTATAATTCACCCCTCCACTTT. Residues: CASSPSTGNYNSPLHF. The rearrangement joins TRBV7-2 to TRBJ1-6; D not certain. There are 16 residues in the CDR3. V was trimmed by 5 bases and J by 3 bases, leaving 14 bases between them. Germline CDR1 is SGHTA and CDR2 is FQGNSA.

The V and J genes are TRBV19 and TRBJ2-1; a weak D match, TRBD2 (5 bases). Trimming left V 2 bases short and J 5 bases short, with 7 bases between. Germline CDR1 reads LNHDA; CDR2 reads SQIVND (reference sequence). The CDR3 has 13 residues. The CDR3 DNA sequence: TGTGCCAGTAGTATATCCGGGGACAATGAGCAGTTCTTC. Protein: CASSISGDNEQFF.

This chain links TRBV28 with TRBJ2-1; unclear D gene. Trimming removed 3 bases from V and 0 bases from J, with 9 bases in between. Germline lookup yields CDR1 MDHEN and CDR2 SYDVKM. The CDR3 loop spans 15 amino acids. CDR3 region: CASSFLWSSYNEQFF. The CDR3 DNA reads TGTGCCAGCAGTTTTCTCTGGAGCTCCTACAATGAGCAGTTCTTC. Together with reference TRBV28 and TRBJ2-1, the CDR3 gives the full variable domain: DVKVTQSSRYLVKRTGEKVFLECVQDMDHENMFWYRQDPGLGLRLIYFSYDVKMKEKGDIPEGYSVSREKKERFSLILESASTNQTSMYLCASSFLWSSYNEQFFGPGTRLTVL.

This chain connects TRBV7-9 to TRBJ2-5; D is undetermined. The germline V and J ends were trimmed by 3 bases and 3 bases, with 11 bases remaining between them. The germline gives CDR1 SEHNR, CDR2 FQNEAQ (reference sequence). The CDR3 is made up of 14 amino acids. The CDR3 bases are TGTGCCAGCAGCTTCTCCCCCAGCGAAGAGACCCAGTACTTC. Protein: CASSFSPSEETQYF.

CDR3 residues: CASSNLGKGDNEQFF. The CDR3 DNA reads as TGTGCCAGCTCGAACCTCGGGAAGGGTGACAATGAGCAGTTCTTC. The chain links TRBV18 to TRBJ2-1; D may be TRBD2 (5 bases). V lost 6 bases to trimming and J lost 5 bases, with 17 bases between them. Per the germline V gene, CDR1 is KGHSH and CDR2 is LQKENI. The CDR3 covers 15 residues. Supplemented by reference TRBV18 and TRBJ2-1, the full variable domain reads NAGVMQNPRHLVRRRGQEARLRCSPMKGHSHVYWYRQLPEEGLKFMVYLQKENIIDESGMPKERFSAEFPKEGPSILRIQQVVRGDSAAYFCASSNLGKGDNEQFFGPGTRLTVL.

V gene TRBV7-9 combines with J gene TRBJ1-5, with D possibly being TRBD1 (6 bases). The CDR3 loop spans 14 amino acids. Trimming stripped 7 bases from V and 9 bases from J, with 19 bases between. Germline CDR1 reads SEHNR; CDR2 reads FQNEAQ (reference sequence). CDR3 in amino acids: CASTLLWDTRPQHF. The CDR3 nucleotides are TGTGCCAGCACCTTGTTGTGGGACACAAGGCCCCAGCATTTT.

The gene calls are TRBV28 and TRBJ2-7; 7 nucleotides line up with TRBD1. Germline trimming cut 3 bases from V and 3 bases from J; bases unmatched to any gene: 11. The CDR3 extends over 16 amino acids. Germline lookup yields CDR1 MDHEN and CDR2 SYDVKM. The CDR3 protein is CASSFLDRVSVYEQYF. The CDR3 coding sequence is TGTGCCAGCAGTTTCCTTGACAGGGTGAGCGTCTACGAGCAGTACTTC.

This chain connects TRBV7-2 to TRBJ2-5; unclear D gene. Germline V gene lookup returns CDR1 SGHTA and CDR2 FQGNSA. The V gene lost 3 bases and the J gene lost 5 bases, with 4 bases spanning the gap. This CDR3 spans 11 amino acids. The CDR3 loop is CASSLVETQYF. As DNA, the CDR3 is TGTGCCAGCAGCTTGGTGGAGACCCAGTACTTC.

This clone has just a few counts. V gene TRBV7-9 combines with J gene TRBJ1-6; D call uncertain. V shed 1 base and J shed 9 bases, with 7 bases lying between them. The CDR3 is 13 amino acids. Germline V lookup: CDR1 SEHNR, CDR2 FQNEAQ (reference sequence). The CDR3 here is CASSLVLVSPLHF. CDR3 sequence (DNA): TGTGCCAGCAGCTTAGTACTGGTTTCACCCCTCCACTTT.